This TCR beta chain was sequenced during a study of blood T cell repertoires in COVID-19. TCRdb keeps only in-frame clones here, not all; method: immunoSEQ multiplex PCR. The sample lists 70,000 to 95,000 clones; roughly 83% were seen once. CDR3 length: 18 amino acids. With 4 bases clipped from V and 2 bases from J, the junction kept 9 bases outside the gene matches. Germline V gives CDR1 SGHNT, CDR2 YYREEE (reference sequence). In this sample, this clone turned up once. The chain uses TRBV5-4 and TRBJ2-5, with 15 bases lining up with TRBD2. The sequence was obtained from a human donor in a cohort sampled during active COVID-19. Sample: peripheral blood. CDR3 sequence (DNA): TGTGCCAGCAGCACCACTCCGGGACTAGCGGGAGGACAAGAGACCCAGTACTTC. It codes for CASSTTPGLAGGQETQYF.